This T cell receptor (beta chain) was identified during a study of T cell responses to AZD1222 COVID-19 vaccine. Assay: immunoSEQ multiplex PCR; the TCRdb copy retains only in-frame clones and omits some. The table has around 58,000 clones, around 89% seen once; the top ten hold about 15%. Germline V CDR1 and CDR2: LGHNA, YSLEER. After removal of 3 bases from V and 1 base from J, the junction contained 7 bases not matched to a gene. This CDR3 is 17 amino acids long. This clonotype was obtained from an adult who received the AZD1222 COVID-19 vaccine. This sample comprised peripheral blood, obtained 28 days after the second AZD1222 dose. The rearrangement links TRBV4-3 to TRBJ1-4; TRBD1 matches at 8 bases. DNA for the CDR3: TGCGCCAGCAGCCAGCCTTGGACAGGGCAAACTAATGAAAAACTGTTTTTT. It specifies CASSQPWTGQTNEKLFF.